The source of this T cell receptor (beta chain) is a study of blood T cell repertoires in COVID-19. On the study more broadly: The cDNA or gDNA used as material had been derived from T cells, B-cell-depleted T cells, or PBMCs.

Assay used: immunoSEQ multiplex PCR; TCRdb lists only in-frame clones, some missing. This table has about 200,000 clones, roughly 83% appearing once. Concerning this clone: Other nucleotide sequences from this sample produce the same CDR3.

The receptor was isolated from a woman between 40 and 55 years old with COVID-19, enrolled during active disease. Sequencing was carried out using peripheral blood.

The CDR3 loop is CAISGGDRKNYGYTF. The CDR3 region has the DNA TGTGCCATCAGTGGAGGAGACAGGAAAAACTATGGCTACACCTTC. This sequence joins TRBV10-3 and TRBJ1-2; perhaps TRBD1 as D (6 bases). The CDR3 contains 15 residues. Looked up from germline, CDR1 is ENHRY and CDR2 is SYGVKD. The V end lost 4 bases, the J end lost 2 bases, and 14 bases lay between the germline ends.